A selection of T cell receptor beta chains follows, all from one sample in a study of cytomegalovirus exposure and HLA in healthy donors. Some clones are missing from TCRdb's copy, which holds only in-frame ones; the method was immunoSEQ multiplex PCR. The sample yields 200,000 to 250,000 clones, 70% to 85% seen once. Sequences were obtained from PBMCs. The receptors originated from a woman aged 55-70 years in good health and CMV-seropositive. Both conserved end residues are trimmed from each CDR3. A clone size is listed for some rows: how often the clone was seen (once, few, many), or a class if it is expanded.

clone_size v_call cdr3_aa
- TRBV7-9 ASTMRGAYGYT
- TRBV18 ASSPPSLNTEAF
- TRBV7-9 ASSLLVAGAYEQY
- TRBV7-8 ASSPFGGGMNSPLH
- TRBV5-5 ASRATGNGWDYGYT
- TRBV29-1 SVDLPRGTRGYYEQY
- TRBV6-5 ASLGGMNTEAF
- TRBV18 ASSPLWATEAF
- TRBV9 ASSHTRGGAGETQY
- TRBV6-6 ASSGTSGFSYEQY
- TRBV5-6 ASSLLQAKQETQY
- TRBV6-5 ASSVEQVSYEQY
- TRBV12-5 ASGPPNAGDNNEQF
- TRBV5-1 ASREGGVTDTQY
- TRBV11-2 ASSALISDGYT
- TRBV21-1 ASSKAPRTPEIYNEQF
- TRBV6-5 ASSYFLAQETQY
- TRBV6-1 ASSEEAGRANYGYT
few TRBV4-2 ASSQRRQGQPQH
- TRBV4-1 ASGPGTAFNEKLF
- TRBV6-1 ASSERASSYNEQF
- TRBV5-1 ASSSASTMGRSNVYGYT
- TRBV29-1 SVGGSGTVGNYGYT